A selection of T cell receptor beta chains follows, all from one sample in a study of T cells after yellow fever vaccination. TCRdb used MiXCR to reprocess the 5' RACE reads, holding one entry per CDR3 protein. The sample records around 310,000 distinct CDR3 sequences, 3.5% to 5% being singletons. The sequencing here drew on PBMCs, taken 15 days after the yellow fever booster vaccination. Receptors were obtained from a young man who received the YFV17D yellow fever vaccine. Each CDR3 is given with its conserved first and last residue. The D gene is left open where the match is weak. Only some rows state a clone size, as once, few, many or a class for expanded clones.

TRBD1	TRBJ2-7	few	TRBV5-6	TGTGCCAGCAGCGTAAAGGGACAGGCCTACGAGCAGTACTTC	CASSVKGQAYEQYF
TRBD1	TRBJ1-6	.	TRBV27	TGTGCCAGCAGGCCAGGGACAGGGTTTTCACCCCTCCACTTT	CASRPGTGFSPLHF
.	TRBJ2-1	few	TRBV7-3	TGTGCCAGCAGTAGGGGGGGAGGGTACAATGAGCAGTTCTTC	CASSRGGGYNEQFF
.	TRBJ1-1	few	TRBV15	TGTGCCACCAGCAGAGATAGGGGAAGGACTGAAGCTTTCTTT	CATSRDRGRTEAFF
.	TRBJ1-2	few	TRBV2	TGTGCCAGCAGCGTGGACAAGAGGAGCTATGGCTACACCTTC	CASSVDKRSYGYTF
TRBD1	TRBJ2-1	many	TRBV7-9	TGTGCCAGCGGACAGGTCCGAACGGGCTACTACAATGAGCAGTTCTTC	CASGQVRTGYYNEQFF
.	TRBJ1-3	.	TRBV7-2	TGTGCCAGCAGCCGCGCGGAACATTGGAACACCATATATTTT	CASSRAEHWNTIYF
.	TRBJ2-7	many	TRBV6-1	TGTGCCAGCAGTGACGGTTACGAGCAGTACTTC	CASSDGYEQYF
TRBD1	TRBJ1-5	.	TRBV6-6	TGTGCCAGCAGCTACAGGGGATCGGGACAGCCCCAGCATTTT	CASSYRGSGQPQHF
.	TRBJ2-3	.	TRBV6-1	TGTGCCAGCAGACAGGGCGTCCGGGGGAATTTT	CASRQGVRGNF
TRBD1	TRBJ1-1	many	TRBV4-1	TGCGCCAGCAGCCCACCGGGACAGGGTGAAGCTTTCTTT	CASSPPGQGEAFF
.	TRBJ2-2	.	TRBV19	TGTGCCAGTAGTATTCTAGCACCGAACACCGGGGAGCTGTTTTTT	CASSILAPNTGELFF
TRBD1	TRBJ2-5	few	TRBV6-6	TGTGCCAGCAGTTACTCGGACAGGGCGAGAGAGACCCAGTACTTC	CASSYSDRARETQYF
.	TRBJ2-2	few	TRBV7-7	TGTGCTAGCAGCTCTGCGGGGAACACCGGGGAGCTGTTTTTT	CASSSAGNTGELFF
TRBD2	TRBJ2-1	many	TRBV7-9	TGTGCCAGCAGCTTAGAACTTCTAGCGGGCGGCAGCTCCTACAATGAGCAGTTCTTC	CASSLELLAGGSSYNEQFF
TRBD1	TRBJ1-1	many	TRBV20-1	TGCAGTGCTAGAGACCCGACAGGGGCAGGCACTGAAGCTTTCTTT	CSARDPTGAGTEAFF
.	TRBJ2-1	.	TRBV11-2	TGTGCCAGTGCCTTGGAGGAGTACAATGAGCAGTTCTTC	CASALEEYNEQFF
.	TRBJ2-3	.	TRBV5-8	TGTGCCAGCAGCCCCCTGGGGGGTTCCACCACAGATACGCAGTATTTT	CASSPLGGSTTDTQYF
.	TRBJ1-2	few	TRBV6-2/TRBV6-3	TGTGCCAGCAACCGGGACGGGGCTAACTATGGCTACACCTTC	CASNRDGANYGYTF
.	TRBJ2-2	many	TRBV6-5	TGTGCCAGCAGTTCGCGCAGGAGGACCGGGGAGCTGTTTTTT	CASSSRRRTGELFF
.	TRBJ1-1	.	TRBV5-1	TGCGCCAGCAGCTTAAATACTCTGAACACTGAAGCTTTCTTT	CASSLNTLNTEAFF
TRBD1	TRBJ2-7	many	TRBV28	TGTGCCAGCACCAGACCGGACAGGGTGGGCGAGCAGTACTTC	CASTRPDRVGEQYF
.	TRBJ1-1	many	TRBV19	TGTGCCAGTAGTAATGTCGGAAGGGGCACTGAAGCTTTCTTT	CASSNVGRGTEAFF
.	TRBJ1-6	.	TRBV28	TGTGCCAGCAGTCCCGCTTATTCACCCCTCCACTTT	CASSPAYSPLHF
.	TRBJ1-3	.	TRBV9	TGTGCCAGCAGCGTATTCCCAGGCAACTCTGGAAACACCATATATTTT	CASSVFPGNSGNTIYF
TRBD1	TRBJ1-1	many	TRBV12-3/TRBV12-4	TGTGCCAACAGACAGGGGGCTGGTACTGAAGCTTTCTTT	CANRQGAGTEAFF
.	TRBJ2-2	many	TRBV4-1	TGCGCCAGCAGCCAAGATGAAAGGGTAACCGGGGAGCTGTTTTTT	CASSQDERVTGELFF
TRBD1	TRBJ1-5	.	TRBV4-1	TGCGCCAGCAGCCAAGTGTTACAGGGGGCGCGTGGTCAGCCCCAGCATTTT	CASSQVLQGARGQPQHF
TRBD1	TRBJ1-2	few	TRBV4-3	TGCGCCAGCAGCCAAGATAGGGTAGGACAGGACTACTATGGCTACACCTTC	CASSQDRVGQDYYGYTF
TRBD1	TRBJ1-2	few	TRBV6-5	TGTGCCAGCAGACCCCTTCCGACAGGGCAGAATGGCTACACCTTC	CASRPLPTGQNGYTF
.	TRBJ2-2	few	TRBV5-4	TGTGCCAGCAGCTTGGTTTCTCTAGGATCGGCCGGGGAGCTGTTTTTT	CASSLVSLGSAGELFF
TRBD1	TRBJ2-4	.	TRBV12-3/TRBV12-4	TGTGCCAGCAGTTTTTTACAGGGGGCAGCGTCTTGGGCCAAAAACATTCAGTACTTC	CASSFLQGAASWAKNIQYF
TRBD2	TRBJ2-3	few	TRBV10-3	TGTGCCATCACCGAGAGGGTAGGACTAGCCATGCCAGATACGCAGTATTTT	CAITERVGLAMPDTQYF
TRBD1	TRBJ2-5	.	TRBV9	TGTGCCAGCAGCCCATCGACAGGGACGGAGACCCAGTACTTC	CASSPSTGTETQYF
.	TRBJ1-1	few	TRBV19	TGTGCCAGTAGGAACCCAGGGTTGGACACTGAAGCTTTCTTT	CASRNPGLDTEAFF
.	TRBJ1-1	few	TRBV27	TGTGCCAGCAGTTTATCGATGGGGGAAGCTTTCTTT	CASSLSMGEAFF
TRBD1	TRBJ2-5	few	TRBV7-8	TGTGCCAGCAGCTTATTCCTTACGGGACAGGGAAAGACCCAGTACTTC	CASSLFLTGQGKTQYF